The 9 T cell receptor beta chains listed next were all sequenced from one sample in a study of cytomegalovirus exposure and HLA in healthy donors. Primers: 60 Vbeta forward and 13 Jbeta reverse. TCRdb's table, derived via immunoSEQ multiplex PCR, lists solely in-frame clones and lacks some. The sample shows some 170,000 clones, approximately 72% of them seen only once. The specimen was PBMCs. The source of these receptors is a human donor in good health.

The gene calls are TRBV5-4 and TRBJ1-2; possibly TRBD1 for D (5 bases). Trimming stripped 2 bases from V and 5 bases from J, with 7 bases between. The CDR3 extends over 12 amino acids. Germline CDR1 SGHNT, CDR2 YYREEE (reference sequence). DNA for the CDR3: TGTGCCAGCAGCTTAGACAGATATGGCTACACCTTC. Translation: CASSLDRYGYTF.

The chain joins TRBV4-1 to TRBJ2-3; maybe TRBD2 (7 bases). Trimming removed 4 bases from V and 2 bases from J, with 19 bases in between. There are 17 residues in the CDR3. The V gene's germline CDR1 is MGHRA and CDR2 YSYEKL. CDR3 nucleotide sequence: TGCGCCAGCAGCCCCAATAACCTCGGGGGGCCCACAGATACGCAGTATTTT. Amino acid sequence: CASSPNNLGGPTDTQYF.

This clone was recorded once. The chain carries TRBV5-5 and TRBJ1-1; 8 bases line up with TRBD1. CDR3 length: 14 amino acids. J gave up 4 bases and V 4 bases, and 6 bases lay outside the gene matches. Germline CDR1 SGHKS, CDR2 YYEKEE (reference sequence). The CDR3 is CASSTTTGGTEAFF. CDR3 DNA: TGTGCCAGCAGCACTACAACAGGGGGCACTGAAGCTTTCTTT.

This chain joins TRBV4-1 and TRBJ1-5; maybe TRBD1 (6 bases). The germline CDR1 and CDR2 sequences are MGHRA and YSYEKL. CDR3 size: 16 residues. V was pared by 2 bases and J by 3 bases, with 14 bases between. CDR3 region: CASSQRGGRVNQPQHF. DNA of the CDR3: TGCGCCAGCAGCCAAAGGGGGGGGCGGGTCAATCAGCCCCAGCATTTT.

The V gene is TRBV11-2, the J gene TRBJ2-1; TRBD2 agrees at 12 bases. The CDR3 runs 15 residues. Germline trimming cut 5 bases from V and 8 bases from J; bases unmatched to any gene: 7. Germline V gives CDR1 SGHAT, CDR2 FQNNGV. CDR3 residues: CASSRTSGEFDEQFF. The CDR3 DNA follows: TGTGCCAGCAGCCGGACTAGCGGGGAATTCGATGAGCAGTTCTTC.

V is TRBV2 and J is TRBJ2-1; 10 positions agree with TRBD2. The J segment lost 7 bases and the V segment lost 5 bases, leaving 8 bases of the junction unmatched. This CDR3 is 15 amino acids long. Germline CDR1 reads SNHLY; CDR2 reads FYNNEI. The CDR3 region has the DNA TGTGCCAGCAGTCTTCTAGCGGGGGATCCAAATGAGCAGTTCTTC. It is translated as CASSLLAGDPNEQFF.

This clone was seen a few times. V and J are TRBV19 and TRBJ1-2; 7 bases agree with TRBD1. There are 14 residues in the CDR3. Germline CDR1 is LNHDA and CDR2 is SQIVND (reference sequence). Losses at the gene ends were 5 bases for V and 2 bases for J; bases not matched to a gene: 5. The CDR3 DNA reads as TGTGCCAGTAGTGAACTACAGGGGAACTATGGCTACACCTTC. Residues: CASSELQGNYGYTF.

The chain uses TRBV21-1 and TRBJ1-5; the table's D call of TRBD1 was not tested on the DNA. TRBV21-1 counts as a pseudogene. This CDR3 spans 19 amino acids. CDR3 region: CASSKEGPDSNRGDQPQHF. The CDR3 coding sequence is TGTGCCAGCAGCAAAGAAGGGCCCGATAGTAACAGGGGCGATCAGCCCCAGCATTTT.

This sequence joins TRBV5-1 and TRBJ2-7, with 11 positions matching TRBD2. This CDR3 is built from 17 residues. Germline loops: CDR1 SGHRS, CDR2 YFSETQ. The V gene end was trimmed by 4 bases and the J gene end by 2 bases; junction bases not matched to a gene: 11. The CDR3 here is CASSLTGTSGTTYEQYF. The CDR3 nucleotides are TGCGCCAGCAGCCTCACGGGGACTAGCGGAACCACCTACGAGCAGTACTTC.